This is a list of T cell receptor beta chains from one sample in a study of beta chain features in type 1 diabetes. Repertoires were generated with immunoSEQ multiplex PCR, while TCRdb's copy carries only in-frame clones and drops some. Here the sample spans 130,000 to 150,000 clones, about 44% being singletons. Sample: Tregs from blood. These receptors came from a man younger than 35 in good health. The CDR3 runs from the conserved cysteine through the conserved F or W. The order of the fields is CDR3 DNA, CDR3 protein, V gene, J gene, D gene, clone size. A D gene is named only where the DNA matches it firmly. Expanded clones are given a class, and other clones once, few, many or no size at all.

CDR3nt: TGTGCCAGCAGTTTGCGACAGACACGTCACGAGCAGTACTTC; CDR3aa: CASSLRQTRHEQYF; v_gene: TRBV28; j_gene: TRBJ2-7; d_gene: NA; abundance: few
CDR3nt: TGCGCCAGCAGCCAAGGTCGGGTAGCGGGGGCCGCCCTTGTCTCAGATACGCAGTATTTT; CDR3aa: CASSQGRVAGAALVSDTQYF; v_gene: TRBV4-1; j_gene: TRBJ2-3; d_gene: TRBD2; abundance: NA
CDR3nt: TGTGCCAGCAGCGGAAGACTAGCGGGCCTCCAAGAGACCCAGTACTTC; CDR3aa: CASSGRLAGLQETQYF; v_gene: TRBV9; j_gene: TRBJ2-5; d_gene: TRBD2; abundance: NA
CDR3nt: TGTGCCAGCAGGGAGAGGGAGAGGTCTGAAGCTTTCTTT; CDR3aa: CASRERERSEAFF; v_gene: TRBV6-1; j_gene: TRBJ1-1; d_gene: NA; abundance: few
CDR3nt: TGTGCCAGCACTAGCGGGAGAGTACACGAGCAGTACTTC; CDR3aa: CASTSGRVHEQYF; v_gene: TRBV30; j_gene: TRBJ2-7; d_gene: TRBD2; abundance: few
CDR3nt: TGTGCCAGCGCGGAAACGTGGCAGGGAGGCGAAAAACTGTTTTTT; CDR3aa: CASAETWQGGEKLFF; v_gene: TRBV2; j_gene: TRBJ1-4; d_gene: NA; abundance: NA
CDR3nt: TGTGCCAGCAGCTTGGGGGACAGGGACAACACTGAAGCTTTCTTT; CDR3aa: CASSLGDRDNTEAFF; v_gene: TRBV7-9; j_gene: TRBJ1-1; d_gene: TRBD1; abundance: NA
CDR3nt: TGTGCCAGCAGCTTAATCGAGGGGACTCCGAACACCGAAGCTTTCTTT; CDR3aa: CASSLIEGTPNTEAFF; v_gene: TRBV7-3; j_gene: TRBJ1-1; d_gene: NA; abundance: NA
CDR3nt: TGCGCCAGCAGCACGGATCCGGGATTTACCGGGACTAGCTTCTACGAGCAGTACTTC; CDR3aa: CASSTDPGFTGTSFYEQYF; v_gene: TRBV5-1; j_gene: TRBJ2-7; d_gene: TRBD2; abundance: NA
CDR3nt: TGTGCCAGCAGTCTAGGACTAGCGGGAGTCGAGCAGTACTTC; CDR3aa: CASSLGLAGVEQYF; v_gene: TRBV27; j_gene: TRBJ2-7; d_gene: TRBD2; abundance: NA
CDR3nt: TGTGCCATCAGTGTTGGGGCCACCGGGGAGCTGTTTTTT; CDR3aa: CAISVGATGELFF; v_gene: TRBV10-3; j_gene: TRBJ2-2; d_gene: NA; abundance: few
CDR3nt: TGTGCCAGCAGCGTAGGGGCGGGGGACACAGATACGCAGTATTTT; CDR3aa: CASSVGAGDTDTQYF; v_gene: TRBV9; j_gene: TRBJ2-3; d_gene: TRBD2; abundance: once
CDR3nt: TGTGCCAGTAGTGGGGCTTTGAGCAATCAGCCCCAGCATTTT; CDR3aa: CASSGALSNQPQHF; v_gene: TRBV19; j_gene: TRBJ1-5; d_gene: NA; abundance: NA
CDR3nt: TGCGCCAGCAGCTTGAGCCACGGGGGGGGCGAGCAGTTCTTC; CDR3aa: CASSLSHGGGEQFF; v_gene: TRBV5-1; j_gene: TRBJ2-1; d_gene: TRBD2; abundance: NA
CDR3nt: TGTGCCAGTAGTATTGGCGGGAGTGATTCCCGGGAGCAGTTCTTC; CDR3aa: CASSIGGSDSREQFF; v_gene: TRBV19; j_gene: TRBJ2-1; d_gene: TRBD2; abundance: NA
CDR3nt: TGTGCCAGCCTCGGAGGGGTTAGGGTAAATGAGCAGTTCTTC; CDR3aa: CASLGGVRVNEQFF; v_gene: TRBV7-2; j_gene: TRBJ2-1; d_gene: NA; abundance: few